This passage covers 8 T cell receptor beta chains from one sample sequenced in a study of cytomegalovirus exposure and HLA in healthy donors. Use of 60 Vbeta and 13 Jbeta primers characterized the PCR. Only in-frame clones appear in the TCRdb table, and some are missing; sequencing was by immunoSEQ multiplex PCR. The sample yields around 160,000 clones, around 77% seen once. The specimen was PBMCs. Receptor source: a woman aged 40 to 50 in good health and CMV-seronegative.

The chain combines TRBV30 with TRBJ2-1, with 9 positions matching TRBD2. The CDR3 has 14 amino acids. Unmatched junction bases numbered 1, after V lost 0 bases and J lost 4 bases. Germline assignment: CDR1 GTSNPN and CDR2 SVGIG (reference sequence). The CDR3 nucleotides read TGTGCCTGGAGTGTTACTAGCGGGTACAATGAGCAGTTCTTC. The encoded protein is CAWSVTSGYNEQFF.

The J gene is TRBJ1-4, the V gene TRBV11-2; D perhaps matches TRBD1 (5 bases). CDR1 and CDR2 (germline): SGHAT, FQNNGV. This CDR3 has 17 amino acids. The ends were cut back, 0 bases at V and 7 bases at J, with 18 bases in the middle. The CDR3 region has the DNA TGTGCCAGCAGCTTAGATGAACAGGTGGGAGGAAGTGAAAAACTGTTTTTT. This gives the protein CASSLDEQVGGSEKLFF. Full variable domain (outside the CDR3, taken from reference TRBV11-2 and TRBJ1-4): EAGVAQSPRYKIIEKRQSVAFWCNPISGHATLYWYQQILGQGPKLLIQFQNNGVVDDSQLPKDRFSAERLKGVDSTLKIQPAKLEDSAVYLCASSLDEQVGGSEKLFFGSGTQLSVL.

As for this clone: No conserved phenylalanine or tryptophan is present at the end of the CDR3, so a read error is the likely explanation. CDR3: CASVIDRANTEAFS. The CDR3, as DNA: TGTGCCAGCGTAATAGACAGGGCGAACACTGAAGCTTTCTCT. The V gene is TRBV6-1, the J gene TRBJ1-1; 7 bases align to TRBD1. The CDR3 spans 14 residues. Germline V gives CDR1 MNHNS, CDR2 SASEGT. V dropped 8 bases and J dropped 1; count of bases not matched to a gene: 7.

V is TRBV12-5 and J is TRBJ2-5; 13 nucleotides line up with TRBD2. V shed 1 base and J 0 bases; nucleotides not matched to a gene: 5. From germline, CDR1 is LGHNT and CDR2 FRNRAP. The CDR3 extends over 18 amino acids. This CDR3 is CASGLGLAGGPYQETQYF. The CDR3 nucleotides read TGTGCTAGTGGTTTGGGACTAGCGGGAGGACCGTACCAAGAGACCCAGTACTTC.

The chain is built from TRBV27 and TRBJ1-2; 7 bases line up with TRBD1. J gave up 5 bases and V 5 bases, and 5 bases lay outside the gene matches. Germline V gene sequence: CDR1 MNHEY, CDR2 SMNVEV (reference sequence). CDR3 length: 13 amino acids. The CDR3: CASSEGALYGYTF. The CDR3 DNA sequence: TGTGCCAGCAGTGAGGGGGCTCTATATGGCTACACCTTC.

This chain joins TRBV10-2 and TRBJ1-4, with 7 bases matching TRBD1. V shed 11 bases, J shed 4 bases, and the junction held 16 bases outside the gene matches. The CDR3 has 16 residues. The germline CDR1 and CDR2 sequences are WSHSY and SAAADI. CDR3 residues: CAGPRKGTALNEKLFF. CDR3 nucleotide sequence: TGCGCCGGACCAAGAAAAGGGACAGCTCTTAATGAAAAACTGTTTTTT.

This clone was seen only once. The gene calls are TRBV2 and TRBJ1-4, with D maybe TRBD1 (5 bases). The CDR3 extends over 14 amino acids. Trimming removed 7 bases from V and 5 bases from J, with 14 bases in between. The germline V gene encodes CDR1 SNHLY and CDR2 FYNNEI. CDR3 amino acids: CASIEQAQNEKLFF. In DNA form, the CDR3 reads TGTGCCAGCATAGAACAGGCCCAGAATGAAAAACTGTTTTTT.

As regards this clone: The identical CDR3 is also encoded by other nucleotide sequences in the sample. The CDR3 DNA reads TGTGCCAGCAGTGAAGGTGGAGACACTGAAGCTTTCTTT. Encoded protein: CASSEGGDTEAFF. The J gene is TRBJ1-1, the V gene TRBV6-1; D call uncertain. Looked up from germline, CDR1 is MNHNS and CDR2 is SASEGT. With 1 base removed from V and 3 bases from J, the gap between germline ends came to 6 bases. The CDR3 contains 13 residues.